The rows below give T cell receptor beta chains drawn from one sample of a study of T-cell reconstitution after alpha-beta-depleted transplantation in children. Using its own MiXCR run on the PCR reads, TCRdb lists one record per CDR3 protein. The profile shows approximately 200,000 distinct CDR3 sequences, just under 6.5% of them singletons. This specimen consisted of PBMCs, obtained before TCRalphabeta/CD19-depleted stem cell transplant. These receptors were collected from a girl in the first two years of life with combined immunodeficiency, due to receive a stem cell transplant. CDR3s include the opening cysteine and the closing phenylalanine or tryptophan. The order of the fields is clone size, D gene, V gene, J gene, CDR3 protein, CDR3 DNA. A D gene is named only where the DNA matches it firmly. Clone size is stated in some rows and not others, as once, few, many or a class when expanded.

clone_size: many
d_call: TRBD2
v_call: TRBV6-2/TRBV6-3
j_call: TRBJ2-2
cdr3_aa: CASSYSIVTSGSVTGELFF
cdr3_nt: TGTGCCAGCAGTTACAGCATTGTGACTAGCGGGAGTGTGACCGGGGAGCTGTTTTTT

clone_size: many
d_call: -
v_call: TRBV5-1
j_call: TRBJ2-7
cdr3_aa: CASSYLGTGIYEQYF
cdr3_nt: TGCGCCAGCAGCTACCTCGGGACGGGGATCTACGAGCAGTACTTC

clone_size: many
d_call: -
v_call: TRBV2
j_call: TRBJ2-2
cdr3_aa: CASRLQLINTGELFF
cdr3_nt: TGTGCCAGCAGACTACAGCTGATCAACACCGGGGAGCTGTTTTTT

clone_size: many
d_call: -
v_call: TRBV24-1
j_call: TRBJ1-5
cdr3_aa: CATSDLSGDYNQPQHF
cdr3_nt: TGTGCCACCAGTGATTTGTCAGGGGACTACAATCAGCCCCAGCATTTT

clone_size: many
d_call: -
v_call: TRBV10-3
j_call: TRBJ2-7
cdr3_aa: CAISDIRLEQYF
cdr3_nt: TGTGCCATCAGTGATATACGGCTCGAGCAGTACTTC

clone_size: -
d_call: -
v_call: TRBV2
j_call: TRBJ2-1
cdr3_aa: CASSQPREQFF
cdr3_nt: TGTGCCAGCAGTCAGCCTAGAGAGCAGTTCTTC

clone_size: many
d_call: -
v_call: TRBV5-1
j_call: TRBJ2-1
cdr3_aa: CASSLTKDLGPTYNEQFF
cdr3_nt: TGCGCCAGCAGCTTGACTAAAGATCTGGGACCAACCTACAATGAGCAGTTCTTC

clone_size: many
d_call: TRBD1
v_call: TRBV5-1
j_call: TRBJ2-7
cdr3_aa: CASRPISGGEQYF
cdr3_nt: TGCGCCAGCAGGCCAATTTCAGGGGGCGAGCAGTACTTC

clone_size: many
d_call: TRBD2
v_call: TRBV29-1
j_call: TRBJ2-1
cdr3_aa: CSVEEGTSPHNEQFF
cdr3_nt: TGCAGCGTTGAAGAGGGGACTAGCCCCCACAATGAGCAGTTCTTC

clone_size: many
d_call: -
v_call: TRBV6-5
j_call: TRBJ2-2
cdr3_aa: CASSYGGSGQTNTGELFF
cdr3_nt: TGTGCCAGCAGTTACGGGGGTAGCGGTCAGACGAACACCGGGGAGCTGTTTTTT

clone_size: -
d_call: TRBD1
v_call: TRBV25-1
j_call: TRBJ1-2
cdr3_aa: CASSEFRQGDGYTF
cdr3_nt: TGTGCCAGCAGTGAATTTAGACAGGGTGATGGCTACACCTTC

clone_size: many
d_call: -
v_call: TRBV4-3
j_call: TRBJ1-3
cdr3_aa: CASSQGIEDTIYF
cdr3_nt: TGCGCCAGCAGCCAAGGGATAGAAGACACCATATATTTT

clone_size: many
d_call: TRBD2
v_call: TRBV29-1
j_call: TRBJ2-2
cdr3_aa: CSVGAGVNTGELFF
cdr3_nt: TGCAGCGTTGGAGCGGGGGTGAACACCGGGGAGCTGTTTTTT

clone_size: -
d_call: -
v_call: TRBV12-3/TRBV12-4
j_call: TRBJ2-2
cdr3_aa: CASSPGGVGLTGELFF
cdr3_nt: TGTGCCAGCAGTCCAGGGGGGGTCGGGCTTACCGGGGAGCTGTTTTTT

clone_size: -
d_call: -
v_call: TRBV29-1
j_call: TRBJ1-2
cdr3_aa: CSVGSGGDYHGYTF
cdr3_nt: TGCAGCGTTGGGTCTGGGGGTGACTATCATGGCTACACCTTC

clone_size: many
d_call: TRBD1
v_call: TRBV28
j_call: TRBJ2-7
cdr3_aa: CARGPRGLNEQYF
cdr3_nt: TGTGCCAGGGGACCCAGGGGGCTAAACGAGCAGTACTTC

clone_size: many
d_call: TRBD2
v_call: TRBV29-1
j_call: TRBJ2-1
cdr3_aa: CSVYPRLAGVSSSYNEQFF
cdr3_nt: TGCAGCGTTTATCCGAGACTAGCGGGAGTGTCAAGCTCCTACAATGAGCAGTTCTTC

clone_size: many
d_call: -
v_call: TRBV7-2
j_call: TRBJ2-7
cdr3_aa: CASSLGPNSYEQYF
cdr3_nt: TGTGCCAGCAGCTTAGGACCTAACTCCTACGAGCAGTACTTC

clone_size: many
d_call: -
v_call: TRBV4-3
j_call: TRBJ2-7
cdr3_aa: CASSQENEGLFVYEQYF
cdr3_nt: TGCGCCAGCAGCCAAGAAAATGAAGGACTATTTGTCTACGAGCAGTACTTC

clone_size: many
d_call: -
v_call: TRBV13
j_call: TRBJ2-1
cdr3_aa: CASSLLTDYNEQFF
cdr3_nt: TGTGCCAGCAGCTTACTCACTGACTACAATGAGCAGTTCTTC

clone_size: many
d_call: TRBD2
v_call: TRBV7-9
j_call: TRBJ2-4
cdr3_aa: CASSSAGLAGGGSAKNIQYF
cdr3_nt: TGTGCCAGCAGCTCTGCTGGTCTAGCGGGAGGAGGTTCTGCCAAAAACATTCAGTACTTC

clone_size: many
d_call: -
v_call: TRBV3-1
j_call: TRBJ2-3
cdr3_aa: CASKQGTEGSYTDTQYF
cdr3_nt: TGTGCCAGCAAGCAAGGGACGGAGGGCAGTTACACAGATACGCAGTATTTT

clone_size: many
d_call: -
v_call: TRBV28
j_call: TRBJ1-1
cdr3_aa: CASSLDNTEAFF
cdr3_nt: TGTGCCAGCAGTTTAGACAACACTGAAGCTTTCTTT

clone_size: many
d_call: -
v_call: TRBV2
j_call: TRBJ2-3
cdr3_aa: CASHGVIVAYF
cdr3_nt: TGTGCCTCACACGGGGTTATCGTTGCGTATTTT

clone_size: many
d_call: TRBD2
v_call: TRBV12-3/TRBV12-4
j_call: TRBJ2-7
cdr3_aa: CASSLVGLGNHEQYF
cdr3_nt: TGTGCCAGCAGTTTGGTGGGACTAGGGAACCACGAGCAGTACTTC

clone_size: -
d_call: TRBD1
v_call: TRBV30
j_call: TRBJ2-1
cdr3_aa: CAWSADRVNNEQFF
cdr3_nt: TGTGCCTGGAGTGCGGACAGGGTTAACAATGAGCAGTTCTTC

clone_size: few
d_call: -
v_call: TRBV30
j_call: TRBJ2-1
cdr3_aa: CAWSVHLEEDEQFF
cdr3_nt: TGTGCCTGGAGTGTACATCTAGAAGAGGATGAGCAGTTCTTC

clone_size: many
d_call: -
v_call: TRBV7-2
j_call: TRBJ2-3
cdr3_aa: CASTLARPTDTQYF
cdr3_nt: TGTGCCAGCACCCTCGCCCGCCCCACAGATACACAGTATTTT

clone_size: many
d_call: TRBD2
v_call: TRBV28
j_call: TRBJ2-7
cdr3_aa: CASSRFRLAGSYEQYF
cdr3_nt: TGTGCCAGCAGTCGATTCAGACTAGCGGGGAGCTACGAGCAGTACTTC

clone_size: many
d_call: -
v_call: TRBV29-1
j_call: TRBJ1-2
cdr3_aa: CSATPGQPGYGYTF
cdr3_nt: TGCAGCGCAACTCCGGGACAACCCGGGTATGGCTACACCTTC

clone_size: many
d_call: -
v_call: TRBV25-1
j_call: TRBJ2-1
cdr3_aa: CASSPALGPRYNEQFF
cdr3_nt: TGTGCCAGCAGTCCGGCCCTGGGCCCCCGGTACAATGAGCAGTTCTTC

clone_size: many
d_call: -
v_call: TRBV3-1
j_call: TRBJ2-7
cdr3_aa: CASSQVAREKPYEQYF
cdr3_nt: TGTGCCAGCAGCCAAGTCGCGAGGGAAAAGCCCTACGAGCAGTACTTC

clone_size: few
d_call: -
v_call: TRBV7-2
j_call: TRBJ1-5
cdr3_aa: CASSLGDTYQPQHF
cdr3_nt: TGTGCCAGCAGCTTAGGGGACACATATCAGCCCCAGCATTTT

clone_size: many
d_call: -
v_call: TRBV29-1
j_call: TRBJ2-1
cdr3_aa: CSVEGPQGPSYNEQFF
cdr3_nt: TGCAGCGTTGAAGGCCCACAGGGCCCCTCCTACAATGAGCAGTTCTTC

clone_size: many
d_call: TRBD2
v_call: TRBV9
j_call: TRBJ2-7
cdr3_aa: CASSPWTSVYEQYF
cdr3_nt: TGTGCCAGCAGCCCCTGGACTAGCGTCTACGAGCAGTACTTC

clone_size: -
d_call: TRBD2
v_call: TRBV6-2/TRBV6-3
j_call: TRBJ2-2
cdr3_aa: CASSYRSSGGAGELFF
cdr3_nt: TGTGCCAGCAGTTACAGGTCTAGCGGGGGGGCCGGGGAGCTGTTTTTT

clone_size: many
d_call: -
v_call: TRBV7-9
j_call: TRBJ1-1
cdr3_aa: CASSIWTDAAFF
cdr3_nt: TGTGCCAGCAGCATCTGGACAGATGCAGCTTTCTTT

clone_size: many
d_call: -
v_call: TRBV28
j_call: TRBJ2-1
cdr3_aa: CASSDLGAEQFF
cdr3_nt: TGTGCCAGCAGTGACTTGGGGGCTGAGCAGTTCTTC

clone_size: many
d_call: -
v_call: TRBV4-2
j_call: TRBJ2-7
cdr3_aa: CASSQAQVYEQYF
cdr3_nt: TGTGCCAGCAGCCAAGCACAGGTCTACGAGCAGTACTTC

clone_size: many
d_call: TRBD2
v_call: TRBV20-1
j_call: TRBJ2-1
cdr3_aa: CSARAASGSFNEQFF
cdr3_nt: TGCAGTGCTAGAGCCGCTAGCGGGAGTTTTAATGAGCAGTTCTTC

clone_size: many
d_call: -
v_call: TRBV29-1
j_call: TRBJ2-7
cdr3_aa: CSVEGLEGANLTYEQYF
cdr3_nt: TGCAGCGTTGAAGGTCTTGAGGGAGCCAATCTAACCTACGAGCAGTACTTC

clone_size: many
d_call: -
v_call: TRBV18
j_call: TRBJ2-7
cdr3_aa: CASSQIYRVPYEQYF
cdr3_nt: TGTGCCAGCTCACAGATATACAGGGTCCCCTACGAGCAGTACTTC

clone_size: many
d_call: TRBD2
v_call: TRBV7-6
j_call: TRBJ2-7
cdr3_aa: CASSLEASGRAHEQYF
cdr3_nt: TGTGCCAGCAGCTTAGAAGCTAGCGGGAGGGCCCACGAGCAGTACTTC

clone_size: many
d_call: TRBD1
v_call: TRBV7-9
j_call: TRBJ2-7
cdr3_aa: CASSSTGTGAYEQYF
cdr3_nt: TGTGCCAGCAGCTCGACCGGGACAGGGGCCTACGAGCAGTACTTC

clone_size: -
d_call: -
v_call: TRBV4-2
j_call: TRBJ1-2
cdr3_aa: CASSQERTGNYGYTF
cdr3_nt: TGTGCCAGCAGCCAAGAGCGAACAGGGAACTATGGCTACACCTTC

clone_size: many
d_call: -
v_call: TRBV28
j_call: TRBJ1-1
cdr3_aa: CASSLAYNPEAFF
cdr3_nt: TGTGCCAGCAGTTTAGCTTATAACCCTGAAGCTTTCTTT